This T cell receptor (beta chain) is drawn from a study of Graves' ophthalmopathy and Graves' hyperthyroidism. Study-wide context: The collection of peripheral blood took place at initial diagnosis, before any treatment.

Amplification from RNA transcripts yielded the TCR beta CDR3 regions. The first round was an RT-PCR with HTBI primers, and the second round was a multiplex PCR. TCRdb re-derived calls from the multiplex PCR reads in MiXCR, one entry per CDR3 protein. Of 650,000 to 800,000 distinct CDR3 sequences in the sample, 35% to 50% are singletons; the top ten hold more than 2.5%. Diagnostic conclusions were grounded in clinical symptoms, serum thyroxine, TRAb, thyroid ultrasound and orbital computed tomography. In germline, CDR1 is SEHNR, CDR2 FQNEAQ (reference sequence). This CDR3 spans 15 amino acids. The ends were cut back, 5 bases at V and 6 bases at J, with 19 bases in the middle. Broader study findings: Blood was where most expanded thyroid clonotypes above 0.001 frequency also turned up. Ophthalmopathy versus stable hyperthyroidism: 13-signature model gave 85% to 90% sensitivity, 81.08% specificity.

The sample holds one count of this clonotype. No antigen is known for it. Sequenced input: peripheral blood. This receptor was obtained from an adult man with Graves' ophthalmopathy. The rearrangement joins TRBV7-9 to TRBJ1-1; D is ambiguous. The CDR3, as DNA: TGTGCCAGCAGCGTTGCCTCCAGGTTGGTGGCTGAAGCTTTCTTT. This encodes CASSVASRLVAEAFF.